This T cell receptor beta chain was identified in a study of blood T cell repertoires in COVID-19. Across the whole study: T cells, B-cell-depleted T cells, or PBMCs provided the cDNA or gDNA that served as material.

There are a few counts of this clone. The sample carries other DNA sequences with the same CDR3. Clones were sequenced by immunoSEQ multiplex PCR, and TCRdb holds only the in-frame ones, with some missing. This sample carries approximately 140,000 clones, more than 70% of them seen once, and the ten largest clones take approximately 13%. The V and J ends lost 6 bases and 4 bases respectively, with 16 bases between them. Germline assignment: CDR1 LGHDT and CDR2 YNNKEL (reference sequence). The CDR3 consists of 15 residues. The V gene is TRBV3-1 (or the pseudogene TRBV3-2), the J gene TRBJ1-5; D may be TRBD1 (5 bases). The receptor was isolated from a man aged 55 to 70 with active or convalescent COVID-19. Input material: peripheral blood. CDR3 sequence reads: CASSPDSSGNQPQHF. The CDR3 DNA reads TGTGCCAGCAGTCCTGACAGTAGCGGGAATCAGCCCCAGCATTTT.